This TCR beta chain was recovered during a study of blood T cell repertoires in COVID-19 (TCRdb year 2020). Study-level background: Collaborator samples came from the United States, Italy and Spain and covered acute and convalescent phases of COVID-19. The prospective study material was composed of cDNA or gDNA derived from T cells, B-cell-depleted T cells, or PBMCs. Deeply sampled blood TCRbeta repertoires from subjects exposed to, actively infected with, or recovered from COVID-19 were included in the dataset. A freely available public database, intended as a resource for researchers studying the immune response to SARS-CoV-2, is where the repertoires were released. The samples were drawn from two sources: the first 160 participants of the ongoing ImmuneRACE study, and about 1,300 subjects contributed by 6 global collaborators. The sample metadata nearly always contained a de-identified subject ID, COVID-19 status, age in years and sex. Where HLA class I and class II types were available, the types were taken from metadata supplied by the sample provider, not from assay-based typing. Points the paper makes about the study in general: The amount of clinical and demographic metadata varied by source and participant and was provided uncurated.

TCRbeta CDR3 regions were amplified from genomic DNA by means of the immunoSEQ Assay, a bias-controlled multiplex PCR. Regarding the original processing steps: The number of nucleated cells in each sample was estimated by amplification of reference gene primers within the assay. To quantify the absolute abundance of each unique TCRbeta CDR3 rearrangement, sequence reads were collapsed and filtered. For each sample, productive Simpson clonality was calculated as the square root of Simpson's diversity index across productive rearrangements. The table comes from immuneACCESS by way of TCRdb, which keeps in-frame sequences with V and J called. Part of the clones is missing from these tables; in studies checked, under half for an unresolved V gene and the rest for unknown reasons. Clone size and V and J calls were adopted from that table, with D and trimming inferred from the DNA. The sample yields some 340,000 clones; 75% to 90% were counted once. The ten largest clones represent about 5.4% of the sample.

V trim: 7 bases; J trim: 0 bases; unmatched bases: 6. The CDR3 starts with the cysteine, ends with the phenylalanine, and has 14 residues. Only CDR3 DNA remains: 42 bases, in frame from the first base. The germline V gene (reference sequence) sets CDR1 to GTSNPN and CDR2 to SVGIG. Participants in the prospective study were aged 18 to 89 years, lived in under 30 United States geographic areas, and enrolled through a virtual design. In the prospective study, cohorts were assigned on the basis of participant-reported clinical history obtained from a screening survey and a study questionnaire. Recovered participants in ImmuneRACE Cohort 3 were defined as having two consecutive negative NP/OP PCR tests, clearance from a healthcare professional, or resolution of symptoms. In the prospective study, mobile phlebotomists collected whole blood, serum and a nasopharyngeal or oropharyngeal swab from each participant. Participants in the prospective study had the option to provide additional blood draws and questionnaires over a 2-month period. Before DNA extraction, blood samples from the prospective study were shipped at room temperature or frozen.

With respect to this clone: This receptor's antigen is unknown. No clone much larger than this one lies a single base away; base qualities are absent.

The TCR was taken from a woman in her forties or fifties who had recovered from COVID-19. Sequencing used PBMCs or T cells enriched from blood (not recorded which). The V gene is TRBV30 and the J gene is TRBJ1-5; TRBD1 lines up with 7 middle nucleotides. CDR3 loop: CAYTTGSSNQPQHF. Read as DNA, the sequence is TGTGCCTACACGACAGGGTCTAGCAATCAGCCCCAGCATTTT.